This T cell receptor (beta chain) was captured in a study of shared T cell receptors in the human thymus. The CDR3 is made up of 17 amino acids. Germline V gene data show CDR1 as LGHNA and CDR2 as YSLEER. The J segment lost 3 bases and the V segment lost 4 bases, leaving 11 bases of the junction unmatched. Using immunoSEQ multiplex PCR, the repertoire was profiled, and TCRdb retains in-frame clones only, with some absent. The table records over 650,000 clones, 87% of them present only once. The sample also formed part of further work on human thymus T cells. Turning to that study: The donors were infants in Finland with congenital heart defects, otherwise immunologically healthy. Thymic resections from corrective heart surgery supplied the tissue. Thymic and blood repertoires appeared to show biased V and J gene usage. Related work showed strongly overlapping thymic repertoires across unrelated individuals.

The chain employs TRBV4-3 and TRBJ1-3, with 8 nucleotides matching TRBD1. The sequence was obtained from a boy less than two years old with a congenital heart defect. Sequencing was carried out using thymocytes. The CDR3 spells CASSLGQGPSVGNTIYF. DNA for the CDR3: TGCGCCAGCAGCCTCGGACAGGGACCCTCTGTTGGAAACACCATATATTTT.